Each of the 9 T cell receptor beta chains below was sequenced from the same sample in a study of T-cell memory formation after mild COVID-19. A single record per CDR3 protein comes from TCRdb applying MiXCR to the 5' RACE reads. The profile shows about half a million distinct CDR3 sequences, 15% to 20% of them singletons. Sequencing used PBMCs or a T cell subset sorted from them (not recorded which). The receptors stem from an adult woman who had mild COVID-19 (a few samples of this study predate the infection). Cell type and time point are not known.

The V call is TRBV20-1, the J call TRBJ1-6; 8 positions agree with TRBD1. V gave up 5 bases and J gave up 4 bases; unmatched junction bases: 7. The CDR3 runs to 15 residues. Per the germline V gene, CDR1 is DFQATT and CDR2 is SNEGSKA (reference sequence). DNA of the CDR3: TGCAGTGCTCAGGACAGGGCCGTTTATAATTCACCCCTCCACTTT. As protein: CSAQDRAVYNSPLHF.

The V and J genes are TRBV19 and TRBJ2-4; D ambiguous. Trimming removed 2 bases from V and 13 bases from J, with 9 bases in between. The CDR3 runs 11 residues. Germline values: CDR1 LNHDA, CDR2 SQIVND (reference sequence). The CDR3 sequence is CASSISAPQYF. The CDR3 coding sequence is TGTGCCAGTAGTATATCGGCCCCCCAGTACTTC. Drawing the rest from reference TRBV19 and TRBJ2-4, the complete variable domain is DGGITQSPKYLFRKEGQNVTLSCEQNLNHDAMYWYRQDPGQGLRLIYYSQIVNDFQKGDIAEGYSVSREKKESFPLTVTSAQKNPTAFYLCASSISAPQYFGAGTRLSVL.

This clonotype was counted a few times. This rearrangement joins TRBV7-2 to TRBJ2-1, with 9 bases lining up with TRBD1. CDR1 and CDR2 (germline): SGHTA, FQGNSA. J was trimmed by 6 bases and V by 5 bases; bases with no gene match: 11. The CDR3 totals 16 residues. The CDR3 here is CASSRSGTGKGNEQFF. CDR3 coding DNA: TGTGCCAGCAGCCGGTCCGGGACAGGGAAAGGCAATGAGCAGTTCTTC. Variable domain in full (rest from reference TRBV7-2 and TRBJ2-1): GAGVSQSPSNKVTEKGKDVELRCDPISGHTALYWYRQSLGQGLEFLIYFQGNSAPDKSGLPSDRFSAERTGGSVSTLTIQRTQQEDSAVYLCASSRSGTGKGNEQFFGPGTRLTVL.

This clonotype was observed a few times. V gene TRBV20-1 combines with J gene TRBJ2-2; maybe TRBD2 (6 bases). The V gene lost 6 bases and the J gene lost 2 bases, with 16 bases spanning the gap. Per germline, CDR1 DFQATT and CDR2 SNEGSKA (reference sequence). This CDR3 contains 15 residues. CDR3 sequence reads: CSAPYRLVNTGELFF. In nucleotides, the CDR3 is TGCAGTGCCCCTTATCGACTAGTAAACACCGGGGAGCTGTTTTTT.

This clonotype was detected a few times. This chain links TRBV27 with TRBJ2-7; 8 bases are a match to TRBD2. With 2 bases clipped from V and 5 bases from J, the junction kept 11 bases outside the gene matches. This CDR3 is built from 16 residues. The germline V gene encodes CDR1 MNHEY and CDR2 SMNVEV (reference sequence). CDR3 coding DNA: TGTGCCAGCAGTTTAAGGGCGGCGGGGGGAAGGAACGAGCAGTACTTC. Protein sequence: CASSLRAAGGRNEQYF.

This clonotype was seen more than once but under ten times. This chain links TRBV7-8 with TRBJ1-6, with unresolved D. V was pared by 4 bases and J by 3 bases, with 16 bases between. The CDR3 totals 17 residues. Per germline, CDR1 SGHVS and CDR2 FQNEAQ. CDR3: CASSSPETTFYNSPLHF. As DNA, the CDR3 is TGTGCCAGCAGCTCCCCGGAAACCACGTTCTATAATTCACCCCTCCACTTT.

The V gene is TRBV28, the J gene TRBJ2-4, with D possibly matching TRBD2 (5 bases). Deletions cut 7 bases from V and 0 bases from J, with 16 bases between. Germline CDR1 and CDR2: MDHEN and SYDVKM. The CDR3 loop spans 16 amino acids. CDR3 amino acids: CASNKAAVLAKNIQYF. CDR3 DNA sequence: TGTGCCAGCAACAAAGCGGCAGTGCTAGCCAAAAACATTCAGTACTTC.

This clonotype has a handful of counts. The chain employs TRBV24-1 and TRBJ1-2; 8 bases agree with TRBD1. This CDR3 is 19 amino acids long. Trimming took 0 bases from V and 2 from J; bases not matched to a gene: 13. CDR1 and CDR2 (germline): KGHDR, SFDVKD. The CDR3 coding sequence is TGTGCCACCAGTGATTTGCACAGGGGGGCAAAAAGAATGAACTATGGCTACACCTTC. Translating gives CATSDLHRGAKRMNYGYTF.

J is TRBJ1-2 and V is TRBV20-1, with D maybe TRBD1 (5 bases). From germline, CDR1 is DFQATT and CDR2 SNEGSKA (reference sequence). The V end lost 0 bases, the J end lost 5 bases, and 16 bases lay between the germline ends. This CDR3 has 15 amino acids. DNA of the CDR3: TGCAGTGCTAGAGATCGATCCAGGGTCGGGTATGGCTACACCTTC. Its translation: CSARDRSRVGYGYTF.